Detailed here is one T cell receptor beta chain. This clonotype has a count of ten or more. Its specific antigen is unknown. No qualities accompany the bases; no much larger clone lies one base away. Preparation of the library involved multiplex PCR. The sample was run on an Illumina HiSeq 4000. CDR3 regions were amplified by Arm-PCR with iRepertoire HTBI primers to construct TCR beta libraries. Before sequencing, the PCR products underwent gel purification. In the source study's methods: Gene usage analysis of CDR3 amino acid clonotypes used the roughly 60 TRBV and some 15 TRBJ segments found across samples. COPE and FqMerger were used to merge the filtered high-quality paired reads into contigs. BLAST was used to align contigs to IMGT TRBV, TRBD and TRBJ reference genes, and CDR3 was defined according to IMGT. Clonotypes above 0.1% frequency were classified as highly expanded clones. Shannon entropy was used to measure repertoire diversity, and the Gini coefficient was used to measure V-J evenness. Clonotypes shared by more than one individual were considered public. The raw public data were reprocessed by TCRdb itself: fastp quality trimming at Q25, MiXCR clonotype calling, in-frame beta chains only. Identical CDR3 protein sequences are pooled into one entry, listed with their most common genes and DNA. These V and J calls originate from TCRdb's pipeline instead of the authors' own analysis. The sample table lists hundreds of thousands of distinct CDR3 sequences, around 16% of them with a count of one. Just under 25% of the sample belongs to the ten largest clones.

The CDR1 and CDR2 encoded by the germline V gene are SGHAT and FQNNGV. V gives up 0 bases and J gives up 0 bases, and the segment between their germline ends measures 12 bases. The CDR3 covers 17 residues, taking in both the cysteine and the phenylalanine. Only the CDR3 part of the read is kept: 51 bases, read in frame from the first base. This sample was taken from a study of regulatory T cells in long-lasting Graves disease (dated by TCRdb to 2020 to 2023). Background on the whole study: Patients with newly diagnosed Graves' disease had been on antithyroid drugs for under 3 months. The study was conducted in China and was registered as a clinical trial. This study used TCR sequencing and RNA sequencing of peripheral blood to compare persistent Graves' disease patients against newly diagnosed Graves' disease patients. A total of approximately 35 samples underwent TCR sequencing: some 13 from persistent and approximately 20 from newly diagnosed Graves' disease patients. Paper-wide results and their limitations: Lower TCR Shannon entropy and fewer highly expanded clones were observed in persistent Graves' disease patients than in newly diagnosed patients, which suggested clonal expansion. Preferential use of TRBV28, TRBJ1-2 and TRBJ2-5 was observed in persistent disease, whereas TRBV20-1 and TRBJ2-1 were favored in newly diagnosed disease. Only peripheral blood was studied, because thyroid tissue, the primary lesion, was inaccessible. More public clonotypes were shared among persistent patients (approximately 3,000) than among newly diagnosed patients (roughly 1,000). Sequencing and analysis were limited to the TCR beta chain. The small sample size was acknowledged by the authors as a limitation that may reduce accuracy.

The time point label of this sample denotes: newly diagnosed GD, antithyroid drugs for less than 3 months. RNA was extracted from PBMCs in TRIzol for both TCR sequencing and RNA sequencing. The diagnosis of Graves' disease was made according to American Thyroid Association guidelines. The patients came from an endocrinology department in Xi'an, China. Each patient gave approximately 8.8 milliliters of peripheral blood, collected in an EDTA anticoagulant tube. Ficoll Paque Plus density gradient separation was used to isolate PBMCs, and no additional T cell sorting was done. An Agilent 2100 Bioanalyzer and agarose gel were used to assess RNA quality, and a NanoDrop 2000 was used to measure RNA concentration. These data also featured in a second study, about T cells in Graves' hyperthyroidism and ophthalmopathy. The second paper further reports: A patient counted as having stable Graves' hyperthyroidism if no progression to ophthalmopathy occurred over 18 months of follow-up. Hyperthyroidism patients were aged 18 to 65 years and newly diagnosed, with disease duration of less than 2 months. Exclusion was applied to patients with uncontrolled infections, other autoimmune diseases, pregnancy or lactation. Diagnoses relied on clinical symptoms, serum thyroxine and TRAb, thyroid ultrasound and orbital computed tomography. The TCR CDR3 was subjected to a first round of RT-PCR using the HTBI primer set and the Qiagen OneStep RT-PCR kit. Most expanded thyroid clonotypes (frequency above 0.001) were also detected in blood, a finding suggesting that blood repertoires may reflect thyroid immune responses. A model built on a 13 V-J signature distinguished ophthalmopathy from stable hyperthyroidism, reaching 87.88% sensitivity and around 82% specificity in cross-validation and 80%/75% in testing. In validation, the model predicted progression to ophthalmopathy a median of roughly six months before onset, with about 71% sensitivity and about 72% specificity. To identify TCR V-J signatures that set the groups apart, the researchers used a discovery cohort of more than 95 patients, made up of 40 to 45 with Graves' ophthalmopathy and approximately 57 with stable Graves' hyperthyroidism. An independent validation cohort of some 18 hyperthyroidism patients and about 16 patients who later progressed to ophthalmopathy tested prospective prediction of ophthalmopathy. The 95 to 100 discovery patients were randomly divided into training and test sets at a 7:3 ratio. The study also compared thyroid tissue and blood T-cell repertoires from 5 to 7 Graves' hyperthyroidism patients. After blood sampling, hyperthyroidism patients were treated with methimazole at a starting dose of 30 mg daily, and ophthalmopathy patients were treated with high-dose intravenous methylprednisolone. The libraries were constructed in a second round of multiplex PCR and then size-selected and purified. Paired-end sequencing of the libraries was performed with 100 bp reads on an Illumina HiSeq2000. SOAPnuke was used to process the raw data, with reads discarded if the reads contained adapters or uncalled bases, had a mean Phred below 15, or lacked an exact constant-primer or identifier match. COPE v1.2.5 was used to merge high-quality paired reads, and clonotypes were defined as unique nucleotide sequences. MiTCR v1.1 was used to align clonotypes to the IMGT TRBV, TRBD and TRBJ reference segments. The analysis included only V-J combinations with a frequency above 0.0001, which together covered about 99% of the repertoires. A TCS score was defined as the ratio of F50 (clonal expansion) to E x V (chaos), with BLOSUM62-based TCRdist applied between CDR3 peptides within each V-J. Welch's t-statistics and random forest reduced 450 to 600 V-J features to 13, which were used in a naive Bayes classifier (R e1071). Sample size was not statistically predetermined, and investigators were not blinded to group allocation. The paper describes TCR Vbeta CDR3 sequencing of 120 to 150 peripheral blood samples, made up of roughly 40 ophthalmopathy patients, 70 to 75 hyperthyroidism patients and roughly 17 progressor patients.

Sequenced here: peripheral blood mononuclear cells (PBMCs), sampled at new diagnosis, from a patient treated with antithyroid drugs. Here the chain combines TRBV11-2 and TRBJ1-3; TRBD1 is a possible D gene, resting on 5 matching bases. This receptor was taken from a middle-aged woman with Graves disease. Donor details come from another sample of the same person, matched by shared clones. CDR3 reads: CASSLDRGHFSGNTIYF. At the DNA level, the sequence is TGTGCCAGCAGCTTAGATCGAGGACACTTCTCTGGAAACACCATATATTTT.